The 10 T cell receptor beta chains below were found in one sample sequenced in a study of beta chain features in type 1 diabetes. The entirety of the isolated RNA underwent reverse transcription, so expressed TCRB transcripts were sequenced. Measured with immunoSEQ multiplex PCR; TCRdb has only the in-frame clones, and not every one. The top ten clones hold 0.2% to 0.3% of a sample with about 40,000 clones, approximately 53% of them seen once. Sequenced: stem cell memory CD4+ T cells from blood. Every receptor here comes from a woman aged 30 to 39 in good health.

The chain uses TRBV5-1 and TRBJ2-4; 9 bases fit TRBD1. The CDR3 has 16 residues. Germline V gene lookup returns CDR1 SGHRS and CDR2 YFSETQ. J was trimmed by 2 bases and V by 3 bases; bases with no gene match: 6. Here the CDR3 reads CASSSSQGASKNIQYF. CDR3 DNA: TGCGCCAGCAGCTCCTCACAGGGGGCTTCCAAAAACATTCAGTACTTC.

The CDR3 protein is CASSEPGTATYEQYF. In nucleotides, the CDR3 is TGTGCCAGCAGTGAACCCGGGACAGCAACCTACGAGCAGTACTTC. The chain has TRBV28 and TRBJ2-7; 7 positions agree with TRBD1. CDR3 length: 15 amino acids. Germline CDR1 is MDHEN and CDR2 is SYDVKM. V was pared by 5 bases and J by 2 bases, with 9 bases of the junction left unmatched.

The gene calls are TRBV28 and TRBJ1-5, with D maybe TRBD1 (5 bases). The germline V gene has CDR1 MDHEN and CDR2 SYDVKM. CDR3 size: 17 residues. V lost 6 bases and J lost 5, with 23 bases in between. The CDR3 loop is CASSPGARAANYQPQHF. DNA of the CDR3: TGTGCCAGCAGCCCTGGGGCCAGGGCCGCGAATTATCAGCCCCAGCATTTT.

In its sample, this clone was seen a few times. The J gene is TRBJ2-3, the V gene TRBV25-1; 14 bases agree with TRBD2. The CDR3 is made up of 15 amino acids. Germline CDR1 MGHDK, CDR2 SYGVNS. Germline trimming cut 5 bases from V and 6 bases from J; bases unmatched to any gene: 4. The CDR3 loop is CASSLGLAGVDTQYF. The CDR3, as DNA: TGTGCCAGCAGTCTGGGACTAGCGGGAGTGGATACGCAGTATTTT.

The chain combines TRBV7-9 with TRBJ1-5; TRBD1 matches at 7 bases. The germline V gene has CDR1 SEHNR and CDR2 FQNEAQ (reference sequence). The junction had 5 bases not matched to a gene; V was cut back by 3 bases and J by 3 bases. The CDR3 runs 15 residues. For the CDR3, the DNA is TGTGCCAGCAGCTTTGAGACAGGGCCCAATCAGCCCCAGCATTTT. As protein: CASSFETGPNQPQHF.

This clone has a handful of counts. The chain joins TRBV18 to TRBJ2-5; a weak D match, TRBD2 (6 bases). Looked up from germline, CDR1 is KGHSH and CDR2 is LQKENI. CDR3 length: 13 residues. Trimming took 5 bases from V and 4 from J, leaving 11 bases between them. CDR3 protein: CASSTTRGETQYF. CDR3 coding DNA: TGTGCCAGCTCAACGACTAGAGGAGAGACCCAGTACTTC.

CDR3 protein: CASSEQGLNEKLFF. The CDR3 DNA follows: TGTGCCAGCAGTGAACAGGGACTTAATGAAAAACTGTTTTTT. The V gene is TRBV6-1, the J gene TRBJ1-4; maybe TRBD1 (5 bases). V was shortened by 2 bases and J by 4 bases, with 8 bases between the two germline ends. Looked up from germline, CDR1 is MNHNS and CDR2 is SASEGT. The CDR3 is 14 amino acids.

This clone was detected only a few times. The chain links TRBV7-2 to TRBJ1-2; TRBD1 matches at 9 bases. With 0 bases clipped from V and 8 bases from J, the junction kept 7 bases outside the gene matches. CDR3 length: 15 residues. Germline CDR1 is SGHTA and CDR2 is FQGNSA. CDR3 DNA: TGTGCCAGCAGCTTAGCGGGACAGGGTTCCTCAGGCTACACCTTC. It is translated as CASSLAGQGSSGYTF.

The chain links TRBV5-1 to TRBJ2-2, with D perhaps matching TRBD2 (5 bases). The CDR3 contains 13 residues. V was shortened by 4 bases and J by 9 bases, with 13 bases between the two germline ends. CDR1 is SGHRS and CDR2 is YFSETQ in the germline V gene. The CDR3 protein is CASSSGSYRELFF. For the CDR3, the DNA is TGCGCCAGCAGCAGTGGGAGCTACCGGGAGCTGTTTTTT.

This clone showed up just a few times. CDR3 sequence (DNA): TGTGCCAGCAGTTTAAGGCGGGAGGGCTCCTACGAGCAGTACTTC. This codes for CASSLRREGSYEQYF. J is TRBJ2-7 and V is TRBV28, with TRBD2 identical over 9 bases. Germline trimming cut 2 bases from V and 0 bases from J; bases unmatched to any gene: 2. The germline V gene has CDR1 MDHEN and CDR2 SYDVKM. The CDR3 sequence is 15 residues long. Full variable domain (rest looked up from reference TRBV28 and TRBJ2-7): DVKVTQSSRYLVKRTGEKVFLECVQDMDHENMFWYRQDPGLGLRLIYFSYDVKMKEKGDIPEGYSVSREKKERFSLILESASTNQTSMYLCASSLRREGSYEQYFGPGTRLTVT.